The rows below give T cell receptor beta chains drawn from one sample of a study of T cell repertoires in ileal Crohn's disease. Repertoires were generated with immunoSEQ multiplex PCR, while TCRdb's copy carries only in-frame clones and drops some. The sample shows around 510 clones, around 91% of them seen only once. Source material: ileal tissue. These receptors all stem from an adult with Crohn's disease. Each CDR3 is given with its conserved first and last residue. The D gene is left open where the match is weak. The size field is filled for only some rows; it gives once, few, many or a size class.

len | j_gene | abundance | v_gene | d_gene | CDR3nt | CDR3aa
16 | TRBJ1-2 | . | TRBV4-3 | TRBD1 | TGCGCCAGCAGCCAGGATCTAAGGACAGGGACCTATGGCTACACCTTC | CASSQDLRTGTYGYTF
14 | TRBJ2-7 | once | TRBV16 | TRBD1 | TGTGCCAGCAGCCTGGGACAGCCTCATTACGAGCAGTACTTC | CASSLGQPHYEQYF
15 | TRBJ1-6 | . | TRBV6-6 | TRBD1 | TGTGCCAGCGTAATTGGGGACAGGGGGAATTCACCCCTCCACTTT | CASVIGDRGNSPLHF
15 | TRBJ2-7 | . | TRBV6-5 | . | TGTGCCAGCAGTTACTCTGGACAGGAGGGTTACGAGCAGTACTTC | CASSYSGQEGYEQYF
11 | TRBJ1-3 | once | TRBV7-9 | . | TGTGCCAGCGTCGACGGATACACCATATATTTT | CASVDGYTIYF
14 | TRBJ1-5 | . | TRBV6-5 | TRBD1 | TGTGCCAGCAGTGATACAGGGGCCCGGGGGCCCCAGCATTTT | CASSDTGARGPQHF
13 | TRBJ2-2 | . | TRBV5-1 | . | TGCGCCAGCAGCTTGGCCTCCTACGGGGAGCTGTTTTTT | CASSLASYGELFF
14 | TRBJ1-1 | . | TRBV5-1 | . | TGCGCCAGCAGCCCCCAGGAGGGGGGCACTGAAGCTTTCTTT | CASSPQEGGTEAFF
13 | TRBJ2-5 | . | TRBV5-1 | . | TGCGCCAGCAGCTTGGGCAGGGACGAGACCCAGTACTTC | CASSLGRDETQYF
14 | TRBJ2-3 | . | TRBV5-1 | TRBD2 | TGCGCCAGCAGCTCTAGCGGTAGCACAGATACGCAGTATTTT | CASSSSGSTDTQYF
15 | TRBJ2-3 | once | TRBV7-2 | . | TGTGCCAGCAGCACCGGGGGGCGTTACACAGATACGCAGTATTTT | CASSTGGRYTDTQYF
16 | TRBJ2-5 | . | TRBV7-2 | TRBD2 | TGTGCCAGCAGCTTATCTCGCGGGGGGGCCGGAGAGACCCAGTACTTC | CASSLSRGGAGETQYF
15 | TRBJ2-3 | . | TRBV18 | . | TGTGCCAGCTCAACAGTACCCACTAGCACAGATACGCAGTATTTT | CASSTVPTSTDTQYF
17 | TRBJ1-4 | . | TRBV19 | TRBD1 | TGTGCCAGTACCCCGACTCCCCCGGGACAGGGGAGTGAAAAACTGTTTTTT | CASTPTPPGQGSEKLFF
13 | TRBJ1-5 | . | TRBV6-5 | . | TGTGCCAGCAGTTACCGCCCTGGACAGCCCCAGCATTTT | CASSYRPGQPQHF
12 | TRBJ1-2 | . | TRBV2 | . | TGTGCCAGCAGTGAGTACCAGGATGGCTACACCTTC | CASSEYQDGYTF
15 | TRBJ1-6 | . | TRBV5-1 | . | TGCGCCAGCAGCTCTTGGGCAGACTATAATTCACCCCTCCACTTT | CASSSWADYNSPLHF
18 | TRBJ2-6 | . | TRBV28 | . | TGTGCCAGCAGTAAAAATATTCCTTCACAAAGTCGGGCCAACGTCCTGACTTTC | CASSKNIPSQSRANVLTF
13 | TRBJ1-1 | once | TRBV2 | . | TGTGCCAGCAGTCTACAGTTGAACACTGAAGCTTTCTTT | CASSLQLNTEAFF
12 | TRBJ2-3 | . | TRBV7-9 | . | TGTGCCAGCAGCTCCCTGGCAGATACGCAGTATTTT | CASSSLADTQYF
12 | TRBJ1-2 | . | TRBV15 | . | TGTGCCACCAGCAGAGATAGCAACGTTTGCACCTTC | CATSRDSNVCTF
15 | TRBJ2-7 | few | TRBV5-1 | . | TGCGCCAGCCGAATGGTCCCAGGAGGGCGGAACGAGCAGTACTTC | CASRMVPGGRNEQYF
16 | TRBJ1-1 | . | TRBV11-1 | . | TGTGCCAGCAGCTCGTATGGGGAACAGGTGGGGACTGAAGCTTTCTTT | CASSSYGEQVGTEAFF
17 | TRBJ1-6 | . | TRBV9 | . | TGTGCCAGCAGCGTAGGTGGGGGAACCAGCTATAATTCACCCCTCCACTTT | CASSVGGGTSYNSPLHF
17 | TRBJ2-5 | . | TRBV4-3 | TRBD2 | TGCGCCAGCAGCCAAGGGACTAGCGGGGCCGCTCAAGAGACCCAGTACTTC | CASSQGTSGAAQETQYF
13 | TRBJ2-1 | . | TRBV4-2 | TRBD2 | TGTGCCAGCAGCCGGGGAGGGAAAGATGAGCAGTTCTTC | CASSRGGKDEQFF
14 | TRBJ2-5 | . | TRBV19 | . | TGTGCCAGTAGTATTGGTGGGGGCAGGGAGACCCAGTACTTC | CASSIGGGRETQYF
15 | TRBJ2-7 | . | TRBV27 | TRBD1 | TGTGCCAGCAGTCCCACGCCGGGACAGGGGTTCGAGCAGTACTTC | CASSPTPGQGFEQYF
16 | TRBJ1-6 | . | TRBV19 | TRBD1 | TGTGCCAGTAGGGGTGACAGGGGCAGATTGAATTCACCCCTCCACTTT | CASRGDRGRLNSPLHF
12 | TRBJ2-7 | . | TRBV6-5 | . | TGTGCCAGCAGTTACTCGGGCCACGAGCAGTACTTC | CASSYSGHEQYF
10 | TRBJ2-5 | . | TRBV20-1 | . | TGCAGTGCTGGAAAAGAGACCCAGTACTTC | CSAGKETQYF
13 | TRBJ2-5 | . | TRBV2 | TRBD1 | TGTGCCAGCAGCCTCAGGGGGCGAGAGACCCAGTACTTC | CASSLRGRETQYF
15 | TRBJ1-2 | . | TRBV27 | TRBD1 | TGTGCCAGCAGTTTATCGGTCAACAGGGGATATGGCTACACCTTC | CASSLSVNRGYGYTF
15 | TRBJ1-2 | . | TRBV28 | . | TGTGCCAGCAGCCAAGCCGGGACCGCGAACTATGGCTACACCTTC | CASSQAGTANYGYTF
15 | TRBJ2-3 | . | TRBV6-1 | . | TGTGCCAGCAGTGCTGGCAGGGCTACGGTAGATACGCAGTATTTT | CASSAGRATVDTQYF
14 | TRBJ2-3 | . | TRBV10-3 | TRBD2 | TGTGCCATCGGGACTAGCGGTAGCACAGATACGCAGTATTTT | CAIGTSGSTDTQYF
15 | TRBJ2-1 | . | TRBV6-5 | TRBD2 | TGTGCCAGCAGTTACGGGACTAGCGGTTACAATGAGCAGTTCTTC | CASSYGTSGYNEQFF
13 | TRBJ1-1 | . | TRBV5-1 | . | TGCGCCAGCAGGGATCTATTGGGGTATGAAGCTTTCTTT | CASRDLLGYEAFF
17 | TRBJ1-3 | . | TRBV7-6 | . | TGTGCCAGCAGCTTAGTAGAGGGGTCTGGGGCTGGAAACACCATATATTTT | CASSLVEGSGAGNTIYF
17 | TRBJ1-1 | . | TRBV11-3 | TRBD1 | TGTGCCAGCAGCTTAGGTATGAGACAGGGGTTGAACACTGAAGCTTTCTTT | CASSLGMRQGLNTEAFF
13 | TRBJ2-7 | . | TRBV6-4 | . | TGTGCCACCACCAGGGAAGGGACCTCCGAGCAGTACTTC | CATTREGTSEQYF
14 | TRBJ2-7 | . | TRBV4-3 | . | TGCGCCAGCAGCCAAACCCCCAACTGGAACGAGCAGTACTTC | CASSQTPNWNEQYF
14 | TRBJ1-5 | . | TRBV6-7 | TRBD1 | TGTGCCAGCAAACACAGGGGGCCGGATCAGCCCCAGCATTTT | CASKHRGPDQPQHF
16 | TRBJ2-2 | . | TRBV7-4 | . | TGTGCCAGCAGCTTGACAAGACAGAGAAACACCGGGGAGCTGTTTTTT | CASSLTRQRNTGELFF